One sample yielded the 10 T cell receptor beta chains listed below, sequenced in a study of preoperative IRX-2 immunotherapy in early breast cancer. Repertoires were generated with immunoSEQ multiplex PCR, while TCRdb's copy carries only in-frame clones and drops some. The top ten clones hold under 7.5% of a sample with 30,000 to 35,000 clones, roughly 95% of them seen once. Treatment indicated: preoperative locoregional IRX-2 cytokine immunotherapy. This sample was taken from a patient treated with IRX-2 immunotherapy. These receptors were collected from a human donor with breast cancer.

The V gene is TRBV15, the J gene TRBJ2-7, with D maybe TRBD1 (5 bases). Germline V CDR1 and CDR2: LNHNV, YYDKDF (reference sequence). V shed 6 bases and J shed 2 bases, with 11 bases lying between them. This CDR3 spans 13 amino acids. This CDR3 is CATRGPGTYEQYF. In DNA, the CDR3 is TGTGCCACCAGAGGCCCAGGGACCTACGAGCAGTACTTC.

The rearrangement links TRBV10-3 to TRBJ1-2; a weak D match, TRBD1 (5 bases). The length of the CDR3 is 13 residues. Between the trimmed V and J ends, which lost 4 bases and 2 bases, there was a span of 8 bases. Germline V gene data show CDR1 as ENHRY and CDR2 as SYGVKD. The CDR3 sequence: CAISVDSNYGYTF. In nucleotides, the CDR3 is TGTGCCATCAGTGTAGACAGCAACTATGGCTACACCTTC.

This clone was recorded a few times. V is TRBV18 and J is TRBJ2-7; TRBD1 agrees at 9 bases. Germline V lookup: CDR1 KGHSH, CDR2 LQKENI. This CDR3 spans 17 amino acids. Trimming at V came to 3 bases and at J to 5 bases, leaving 14 bases not matched to a gene. The CDR3 bases are TGTGCCAGCTCACCCCAACCTCCGGGACAGGGAGGGAACGAGCAGTACTTC. Residues: CASSPQPPGQGGNEQYF. Based on the CDR3 plus reference TRBV18 and TRBJ2-7, the full variable domain is NAGVMQNPRHLVRRRGQEARLRCSPMKGHSHVYWYRQLPEEGLKFMVYLQKENIIDESGMPKERFSAEFPKEGPSILRIQQVVRGDSAAYFCASSPQPPGQGGNEQYFGPGTRLTVT.

This chain joins TRBV5-5 and TRBJ2-1; 7 nucleotides match TRBD2. Trimming at V came to 6 bases and at J to 2 bases, leaving 5 bases not matched to a gene. Germline V gene data show CDR1 as SGHKS and CDR2 as YYEKEE (reference sequence). The CDR3 length is 14 residues. The CDR3 DNA sequence: TGTGCCAGCAACCGGGACTACCCCTACAATGAGCAGTTCTTC. As protein: CASNRDYPYNEQFF.

This chain joins TRBV5-6 and TRBJ1-5; D gene unclear. Looked up from germline, CDR1 is SGHDT and CDR2 is YYEEEE. V shed 0 bases and J shed 4 bases, with 2 bases lying between them. The CDR3 is 12 amino acids. For the CDR3, the DNA is TGTGCCAGCAGCTTGGGGAATCAGCCCCAGCATTTT. As protein: CASSLGNQPQHF.

Worth noting for this clone: At one end the junction does not follow the germline gene, possibly because of a read error. Additional DNA sequences in this sample encode the identical CDR3. This sequence joins TRBV4-1 and TRBJ1-1, with D perhaps matching TRBD1 (5 bases). The CDR3 spans 15 residues. CDR1 and CDR2 from the germline V gene are MGHRA and YSYEKL. The CDR3: CASSQGHRRNTEAFF. CDR3 DNA: TGCGCCAGCAGCCAAGGTCACAGGAGGAACACTGAAGCCTTCTTT.

V is TRBV28 and J is TRBJ1-6; TRBD1 matches 7 bases. With 8 bases clipped from V and 7 bases from J, the junction kept 11 bases outside the gene matches. Germline CDR1 MDHEN, CDR2 SYDVKM. This CDR3 is 15 amino acids long. In nucleotides, the CDR3 is TGTGCCAGCTCCTTTGGGGACAGTGGGAATTCACCCCTCCACTTT. It encodes CASSFGDSGNSPLHF.

The chain has TRBV19 and TRBJ2-7; the D is unclear. The CDR3 covers 13 residues. V was cut by 1 base and J by 4 bases, with 8 bases left in between. Germline assignment: CDR1 LNHDA and CDR2 SQIVND (reference sequence). This CDR3 is CASSIAGLYEQYF. CDR3 DNA: TGTGCCAGTAGTATAGCCGGCCTTTACGAGCAGTACTTC.

The chain is built from TRBV19 and TRBJ2-1; no clear D. The V and J ends lost 3 bases and 5 bases respectively, with 11 bases between them. CDR1 is LNHDA and CDR2 is SQIVND in the germline V gene (reference sequence). CDR3 length: 14 amino acids. The DNA for the CDR3 is TGTGCCAGTAGTATGGGGATTAGGGACAATGAGCAGTTCTTC. Protein product: CASSMGIRDNEQFF. Full variable domain (outside the CDR3, taken from reference TRBV19 and TRBJ2-1): DGGITQSPKYLFRKEGQNVTLSCEQNLNHDAMYWYRQDPGQGLRLIYYSQIVNDFQKGDIAEGYSVSREKKESFPLTVTSAQKNPTAFYLCASSMGIRDNEQFFGPGTRLTVL.

The rearrangement uses TRBV2 and TRBJ1-1, with TRBD1 as a possible D gene (6 bases). The CDR3 sequence is 16 residues long. V gave up 6 bases and J gave up 1 base, with 18 bases separating them. Germline V lookup: CDR1 SNHLY, CDR2 FYNNEI. CDR3 bases: TGTGCCAGCAGGACAGACACGGGGGGGCAGAACACTGAAGCTTTCTTT. It is translated as CASRTDTGGQNTEAFF.